The present entry profiles one T cell receptor beta chain with its context. Its antigen is unknown. Profiling relied on immunoSEQ multiplex PCR, and the TCRdb table lists in-frame clones only, not all of them. The sample lists approximately 71,000 clones; about 90% were seen once. The V gene's germline CDR1 is SGHTA and CDR2 FQGTGA. CDR3 length: 13 residues. V lost 5 bases and J lost 7, with 11 bases in between. This entry comes from a study of cytomegalovirus exposure and HLA in healthy donors. For the study at large: The roughly 110 validation repertoires were reported in a later analysis to have been generated on the same platform as the roughly 630 first-cohort repertoires. Study conclusions and caveats: A few of the chains that were CMV-associated were confirmed in vitro to be specific for CMV antigens.

Sequencing used PBMCs. V gene TRBV7-3 combines with J gene TRBJ1-4, with D unclear. The TCR originated in a man younger than 35 in good health and CMV-seronegative. The CDR3 region is CASSRNSGEKLFF. In nucleotides, the CDR3 is TGTGCCAGCAGCCGGAACAGTGGTGAAAAACTGTTTTTT.